This T cell receptor beta chain was identified in a study of OX40 agonist ivuxolimab in advanced cancers. Sequencing was performed with immunoSEQ multiplex PCR; in TCRdb, only in-frame clones are kept and a portion is missing. The sample consists of 70,000 to 95,000 clones, 86% of them appearing once. This receptor was identified in an adult with an advanced solid tumor such as melanoma, head and neck, liver or kidney cancer. The material was CD4+ or CD8+ T cells sorted from blood, obtained in a trial of the OX40 agonist ivuxolimab.

The CDR3 DNA is TGTGCCAGTAGTATAGTCGGGTCGAGTAATCAGCCCCAGCATTTT. Translation gives CASSIVGSSNQPQHF. The chain links TRBV19 to TRBJ1-5, with D unclear. Germline CDR1 reads LNHDA; CDR2 reads SQIVND (reference sequence). CDR3 length: 15 residues. V was shortened by 1 base and J by 4 bases, with 11 bases between the two germline ends.